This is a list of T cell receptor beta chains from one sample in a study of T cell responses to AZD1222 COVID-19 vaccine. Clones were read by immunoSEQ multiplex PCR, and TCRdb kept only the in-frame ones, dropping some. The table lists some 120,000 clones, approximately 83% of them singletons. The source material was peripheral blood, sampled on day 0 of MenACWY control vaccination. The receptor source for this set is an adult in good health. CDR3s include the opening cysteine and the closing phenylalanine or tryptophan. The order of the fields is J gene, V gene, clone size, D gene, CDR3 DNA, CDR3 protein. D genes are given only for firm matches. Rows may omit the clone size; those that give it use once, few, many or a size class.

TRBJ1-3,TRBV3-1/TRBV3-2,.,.,TGTGCCAGCAGCCCGTGGCAGCTTTCCTCTGGAAACACCATATATTTT,CASSPWQLSSGNTIYF
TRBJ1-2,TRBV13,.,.,TGTGCCAGCAGCCGACAGGTTGGCTACACCTTC,CASSRQVGYTF
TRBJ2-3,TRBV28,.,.,TGTGCCAGCAGTTATGGACAGACAGTTACTAGCACAGATACGCAGTATTTT,CASSYGQTVTSTDTQYF
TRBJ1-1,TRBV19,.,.,TGTGCCAGTAGTATGAGGCATCGCACTGAAGCTTTCTTT,CASSMRHRTEAFF
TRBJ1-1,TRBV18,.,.,TGTGCCAGCTCCCCGTGGGGGGGGACCATGAACACTGAAGCTTTCTTT,CASSPWGGTMNTEAFF
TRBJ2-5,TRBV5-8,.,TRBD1,TGTGCCAGCAGCTTAGGACAGGGGCTAGAGACCCAGTACTTC,CASSLGQGLETQYF
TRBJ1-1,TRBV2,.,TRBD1,TGTGCCAGCGTACGGGACAGGGACACTGAAGCTTTCTTT,CASVRDRDTEAFF
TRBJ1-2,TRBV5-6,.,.,TGTGCCAGCAGCTTACCGGGGGCCGGCAACTATGGCTACACCTTC,CASSLPGAGNYGYTF
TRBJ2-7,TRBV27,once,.,TGTGCCAGCAGTTTCTCGGGTTCCTACGAGCAGTACTTC,CASSFSGSYEQYF
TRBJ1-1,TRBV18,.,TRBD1,TGTGCCAGCTCCCTCACCCGCGGACAGGGGGAGGCTGAAGCTTTCTTT,CASSLTRGQGEAEAFF
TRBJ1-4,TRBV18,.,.,TGTGCCAGCTCACCAGGGGCAAATGAAAAACTGTTTTTT,CASSPGANEKLFF
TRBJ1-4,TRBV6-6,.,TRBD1,TGTGCCAGCAGCTTACCCCGGACAGGGGGAGATGAAAAACTGTTTTTT,CASSLPRTGGDEKLFF
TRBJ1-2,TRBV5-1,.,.,TGCGCCAGCAGCTTTGACACTTATGGCTACACCTTC,CASSFDTYGYTF
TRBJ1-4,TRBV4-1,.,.,TGCGCCAGCAGCCCACAGCTAACTAATGAAAAACTGTTTTTT,CASSPQLTNEKLFF
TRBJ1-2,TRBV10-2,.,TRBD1,TGCGCCAGCGGCACGGGACAGGAGTATGGCTACACCTTC,CASGTGQEYGYTF
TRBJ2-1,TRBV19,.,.,TGTGCCAGTAGTATAAATCGTGGGGCGCCTAAGCAGTTCTTC,CASSINRGAPKQFF
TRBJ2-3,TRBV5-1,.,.,TGCGCCAGCAGCTTGGTGGCGCAACCCACAGATACGCAGTATTTT,CASSLVAQPTDTQYF
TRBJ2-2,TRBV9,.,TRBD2,TGTGCCAGCAGCGTAGGGCGCGGGGGACCTGCCGGGGAGCTGTTTTTT,CASSVGRGGPAGELFF
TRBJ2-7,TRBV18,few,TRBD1,TGTGCCAGCTCATCCTCCCAGCCCGACAGGGCTTACACCTACGAGCAGTACTTC,CASSSSQPDRAYTYEQYF
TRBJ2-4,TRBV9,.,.,TGTGCCAGCAGCGTAGGTACAGTTGAAAACATTCAGTACTTC,CASSVGTVENIQYF
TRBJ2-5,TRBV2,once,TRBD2,TGTGCCAGCAGTGGGCTAGCGGGGCTACAAGAGACCCAGTACTTC,CASSGLAGLQETQYF
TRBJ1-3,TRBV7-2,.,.,TGTGCCAGCAGCTACTGGACATATGGAAACACCATATATTTT,CASSYWTYGNTIYF
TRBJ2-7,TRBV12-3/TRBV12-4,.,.,TGTGCCAGCAGTCAAAACTCCTACGAGCAGTACTTC,CASSQNSYEQYF